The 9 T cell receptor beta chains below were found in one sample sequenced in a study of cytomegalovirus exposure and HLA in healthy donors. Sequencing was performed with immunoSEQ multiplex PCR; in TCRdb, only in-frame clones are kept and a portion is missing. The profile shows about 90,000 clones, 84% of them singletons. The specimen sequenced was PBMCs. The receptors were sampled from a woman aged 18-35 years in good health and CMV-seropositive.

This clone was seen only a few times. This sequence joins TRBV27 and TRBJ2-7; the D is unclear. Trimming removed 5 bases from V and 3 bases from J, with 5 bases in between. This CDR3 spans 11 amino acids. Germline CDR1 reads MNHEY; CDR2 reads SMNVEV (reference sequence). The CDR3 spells CASSPLYEQYF. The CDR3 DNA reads TGTGCCAGCAGTCCCCTCTACGAGCAGTACTTC.

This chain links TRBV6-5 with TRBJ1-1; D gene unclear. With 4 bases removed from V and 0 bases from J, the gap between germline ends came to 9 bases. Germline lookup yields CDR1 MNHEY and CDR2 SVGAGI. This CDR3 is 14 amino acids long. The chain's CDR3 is CASSFTGMNTEAFF. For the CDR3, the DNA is TGTGCCAGCAGTTTCACGGGGATGAACACTGAAGCTTTCTTT.

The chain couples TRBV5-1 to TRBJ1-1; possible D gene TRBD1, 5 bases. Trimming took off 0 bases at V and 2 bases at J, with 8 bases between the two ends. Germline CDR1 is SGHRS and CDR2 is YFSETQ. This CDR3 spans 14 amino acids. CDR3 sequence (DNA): TGCGCCAGCAGCTTGGACTGGGGCAACACTGAAGCTTTCTTT. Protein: CASSLDWGNTEAFF.

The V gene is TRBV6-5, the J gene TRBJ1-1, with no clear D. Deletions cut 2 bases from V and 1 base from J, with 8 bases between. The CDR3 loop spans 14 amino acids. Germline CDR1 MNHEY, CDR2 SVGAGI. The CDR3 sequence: CASSYQRQNTEAFF. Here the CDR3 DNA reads TGTGCCAGCAGTTACCAGAGACAGAACACTGAAGCTTTCTTT.

CDR3 DNA sequence: TGTGCCAGCAGCCCCCGGACAAGGAATAATCAGCCCCAGCATTTT. This encodes CASSPRTRNNQPQHF. This chain uses TRBV7-6 with TRBJ1-5; perhaps TRBD1 as D (5 bases). Trimming shortened V by 5 bases and J by 4 bases, and 15 bases separated the two germline ends. This CDR3 spans 15 amino acids. Germline V gene lookup returns CDR1 SGHVS and CDR2 FNYEAQ.

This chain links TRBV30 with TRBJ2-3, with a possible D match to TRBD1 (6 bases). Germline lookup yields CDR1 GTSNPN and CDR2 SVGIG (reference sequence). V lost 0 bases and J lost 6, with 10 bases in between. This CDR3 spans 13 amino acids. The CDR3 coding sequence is TGTGCCTGGAGTGTCTCAGGGGTTGATACGCAGTATTTT. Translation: CAWSVSGVDTQYF. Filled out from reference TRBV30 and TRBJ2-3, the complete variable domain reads SQTIHQWPATLVQPVGSPLSLECTVEGTSNPNLYWYRQAAGRGLQLLFYSVGIGQISSEVPQNLSASRPQDRQFILSSKKLLLSDSGFYLCAWSVSGVDTQYFGPGTRLTVL.

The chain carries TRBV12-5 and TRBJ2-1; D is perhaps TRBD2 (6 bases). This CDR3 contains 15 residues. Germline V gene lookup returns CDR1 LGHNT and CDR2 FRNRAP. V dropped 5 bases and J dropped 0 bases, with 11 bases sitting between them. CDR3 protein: CASGPGTASYNEQFF. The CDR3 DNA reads TGTGCTAGTGGTCCTGGGACTGCCTCCTACAATGAGCAGTTCTTC.

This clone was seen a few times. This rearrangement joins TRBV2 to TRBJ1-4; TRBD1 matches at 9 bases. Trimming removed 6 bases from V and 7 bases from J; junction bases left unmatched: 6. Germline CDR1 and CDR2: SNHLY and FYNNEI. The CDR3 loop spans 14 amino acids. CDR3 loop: CASRGDREREKLFF. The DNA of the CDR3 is TGTGCCAGCAGGGGGGACAGGGAGCGTGAAAAACTGTTTTTT.

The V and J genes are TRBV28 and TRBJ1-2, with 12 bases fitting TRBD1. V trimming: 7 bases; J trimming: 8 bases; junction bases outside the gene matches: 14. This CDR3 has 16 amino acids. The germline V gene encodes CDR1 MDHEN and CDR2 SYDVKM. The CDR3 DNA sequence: TGTGCCAGCACCCTAGACTGGGGACAGGGGGCGGGCGGCTACACCTTC. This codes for CASTLDWGQGAGGYTF.